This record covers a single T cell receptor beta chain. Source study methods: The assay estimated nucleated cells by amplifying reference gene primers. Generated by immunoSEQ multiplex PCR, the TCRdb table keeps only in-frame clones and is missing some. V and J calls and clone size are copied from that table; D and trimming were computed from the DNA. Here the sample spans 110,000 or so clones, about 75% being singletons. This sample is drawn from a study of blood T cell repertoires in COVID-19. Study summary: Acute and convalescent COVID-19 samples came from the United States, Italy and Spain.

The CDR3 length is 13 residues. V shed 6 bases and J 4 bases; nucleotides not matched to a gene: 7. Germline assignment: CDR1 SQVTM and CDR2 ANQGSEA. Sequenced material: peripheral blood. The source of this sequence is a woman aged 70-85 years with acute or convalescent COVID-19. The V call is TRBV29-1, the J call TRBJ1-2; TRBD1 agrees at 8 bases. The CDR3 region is CSVIDRGTYGYTF. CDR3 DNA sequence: TGCAGCGTAATAGACAGGGGTACCTATGGCTACACCTTC.